What follows describes a single TCR beta chain. This entry is derived from a study of T cell changes during pregnancy in multiple sclerosis. Per the germline V gene, CDR1 is SGHRS and CDR2 is YFSETQ. V dropped 0 bases and J dropped 5 bases, with 20 bases sitting between them. CDR3 length: 17 residues. Profiled with immunoSEQ multiplex PCR; TCRdb holds only in-frame clones, not every one. The table lists more than 65,000 clones, 90% to 95% of them singletons, with more than 1% in the top ten. The sequence was obtained from a female donor with multiple sclerosis, enrolled in a pregnancy study. This rearrangement joins TRBV5-1 to TRBJ1-1; D perhaps matches TRBD1 (6 bases). The material was peripheral blood, obtained in the second trimester of pregnancy. The CDR3: CASSLAPAGVMQTEAFF. CDR3 DNA sequence: TGCGCCAGCAGCTTGGCCCCGGCAGGGGTGATGCAGACTGAAGCTTTCTTT.